The TCR beta chain under discussion was sequenced for a study of shared clonotypes between healthy human individuals. General study findings and limits: Represented genetic and exposure-history diversity was restricted by having few donors.

Deletions cut 3 bases from V and 5 bases from J, with 8 bases between. The CDR3 length is 13 residues. Germline V gives CDR1 LNHDA, CDR2 SQIVND (reference sequence). Data came from immunoSEQ multiplex PCR; TCRdb stores just in-frame clones and leaves some out. This sample has around 1.9 million clones, with about 92% found just once. Concerning this clone: Its antigen is still unknown. Other nucleotide sequences from this sample produce the same CDR3.

Positive CCR7 selection of CD45RO-negative cells yielded the naive CD8 cells, and terminally differentiated effector memory CD45RA+ cells were excluded. Each sample came from a Caucasian adult donor living in Nashville, Tennessee. The origin of this receptor is a man between 18 and 29 years old in good health. Some clones in this sample may be carry-over from other donors' samples. V is TRBV19 and J is TRBJ2-1; the D is unclear. The material sequenced was naive CD8+ T cells from PBMCs. The CDR3 protein is CASSMRQHNEQFF. The CDR3 DNA sequence: TGTGCCAGTAGTATGCGGCAACACAATGAGCAGTTCTTC.